These 6 T cell receptor beta chains originate from one sample sequenced in a study of radiation and T cells in renal cell carcinoma. Some clones are missing from TCRdb's copy, which holds only in-frame ones; the method was immunoSEQ multiplex PCR. The repertoire holds about 150,000 clones, with 70% to 90% as singletons. Time point described: blood 4 weeks post-SBRT, at nephrectomy. Treatment noted: 15 Gy SBRT to primary tumor, nephrectomy 4 weeks later. This specimen was blood, taken from a patient whose treatment included radiotherapy and nephrectomy. These receptor sequences come from a woman in her forties or fifties with renal cell carcinoma.

V usage is TRBV19 and J usage is TRBJ1-5, with 7 bases lining up with TRBD1. This CDR3 region has 15 residues. Germline V gives CDR1 LNHDA, CDR2 SQIVND (reference sequence). V shed 4 bases, J shed 0 bases, and the junction held 3 bases outside the gene matches. CDR3 sequence reads: CASSRQGYSNQPQHF. The CDR3 DNA follows: TGTGCCAGTAGTAGACAGGGCTATAGCAATCAGCCCCAGCATTTT.

J is TRBJ2-2 and V is TRBV4-3, with D perhaps TRBD2 (5 bases). Trimming cost V 0 bases and J 4 bases, with 12 bases left between them. Per the germline V gene, CDR1 is LGHNA and CDR2 is YSLEER. The CDR3 is 16 amino acids. CDR3 in DNA: TGCGCCAGCAGCCAAGAGATCGGACTTTCCACCGGGGAGCTGTTTTTT. The encoded protein is CASSQEIGLSTGELFF.

There are a few counts of this clone. The rearrangement uses TRBV7-3 and TRBJ2-7, with D perhaps TRBD2 (6 bases). The CDR3 runs 14 residues. Trimming shortened V by 8 bases and J by 6 bases, and 20 bases separated the two germline ends. Germline loops: CDR1 SGHTA, CDR2 FQGTGA. CDR3 DNA sequence: TGTGCCAGCCGAACCTCTAGCGACTTAGGCGAGCAGTACTTC. Translated, it gives CASRTSSDLGEQYF. Based on the CDR3 plus reference TRBV7-3 and TRBJ2-7, the full variable domain is GAGVSQTPSNKVTEKGKYVELRCDPISGHTALYWYRQSLGQGPEFLIYFQGTGAADDSGLPNDRFFAVRPEGSVSTLKIQRTERGDSAVYLCASRTSSDLGEQYFGPGTRLTVT.

The V and J genes are TRBV28 and TRBJ1-1; 8 bases align to TRBD1. Germline-derived CDR1 and CDR2 are MDHEN and SYDVKM. This CDR3 has 16 residues. With V trimmed by 2 bases and J by 10 bases, 15 bases remained unmatched. Here the CDR3 reads CASSLPYPEGQGGAFF. The CDR3 DNA is TGTGCCAGCAGTTTACCCTACCCCGAAGGACAGGGCGGAGCTTTCTTT.

This chain uses TRBV6-6 with TRBJ1-1; D uncertain. This CDR3 is built from 13 residues. V lost 8 bases and J lost 2, with 12 bases in between. From germline, CDR1 is MNHNY and CDR2 SVGAGI (reference sequence). CDR3 nucleotide sequence: TGTGCCAGCGGTGCAGGACCAAACACTGAAGCTTTCTTT. Translated, it gives CASGAGPNTEAFF.

This clone has only one observation. CDR3 amino acids: CAWSAGGNGEKLFF. As DNA, the CDR3 is TGTGCCTGGAGTGCGGGAGGGAACGGGGAAAAACTGTTTTTT. The rearrangement uses TRBV30 and TRBJ1-4; D gene unclear. The CDR3 extends over 14 amino acids. Trimming left V 1 base short and J 8 bases short, with 14 bases between. Germline CDR1 and CDR2: GTSNPN and SVGIG (reference sequence).